A single sample gave rise to the 11 T cell receptor beta chains below, sequenced in a study of T cell changes during pregnancy in multiple sclerosis (dated by TCRdb to the late 2010s). The method behind the library was the immunoSEQ multiplex PCR assay. TCRdb retrieved this table from immuneACCESS and kept in-frame rearrangements only. Not all clones are present; in checked studies, unresolved V genes account for under half, and no reason is known for the remainder. The sample data list about 83,000 clones, and about 91% of these were observed just once. 3.5% of the sample lies in the top ten. The specimen was PBMCs, collected in the first trimester of pregnancy. The source of these receptors is a female donor in good health, serving as a control in a pregnancy study. Some clones in this sample may be carry-over from other donors' samples.

This chain joins TRBV7-9 and TRBJ2-7; perhaps TRBD1 as D (6 bases). CDR1 is SEHNR, CDR2 FQNEAQ, per germline (reference sequence). There are 16 residues in the CDR3. Trimming left V 1 base short and J 2 bases short, with 15 bases between. CDR3 amino acids: CASSLVKQGKTYEQYF. CDR3 DNA sequence: TGTGCCAGCAGCTTAGTGAAACAGGGTAAGACCTACGAGCAGTACTTC. Full variable domain (rest looked up from reference TRBV7-9 and TRBJ2-7): DTGVSQNPRHKITKRGQNVTFRCDPISEHNRLYWYRQTLGQGPEFLTYFQNEAQLEKSRLLSDRFSAERPKGSFSTLEIQRTEQGDSAMYLCASSLVKQGKTYEQYFGPGTRLTVT.

V gene TRBV18 combines with J gene TRBJ1-3; 7 nucleotides agree with TRBD1. V trimming: 4 bases; J trimming: 3 bases; junction bases outside the gene matches: 9. Per the germline V gene, CDR1 is KGHSH and CDR2 is LQKENI. The CDR3 is 16 amino acids. CDR3 in amino acids: CASSRGMGQIGNTIYF. The CDR3 region has the DNA TGTGCCAGCTCACGGGGAATGGGACAGATTGGAAACACCATATATTTT.

The genes are TRBV19 and TRBJ2-2; 9 nucleotides line up with TRBD1. Germline V CDR1 and CDR2: LNHDA, SQIVND (reference sequence). V shed 5 bases, J shed 5 bases, and the junction held 6 bases outside the gene matches. CDR3 length: 15 amino acids. For the CDR3, the DNA is TGTGCCAGTAGTCGAGACAGGGGGTTGACCGGGGAGCTGTTTTTT. Translating it yields CASSRDRGLTGELFF.

This sequence joins TRBV28 and TRBJ1-1, with a weak D call TRBD1 (5 bases). The CDR3 is 14 residues long. The ends were cut back, 6 bases at V and 1 base at J, with 12 bases in the middle. Germline V gene sequence: CDR1 MDHEN, CDR2 SYDVKM. CDR3 region: CASRAPGGNTEAFF. CDR3 in DNA: TGTGCCAGCAGGGCGCCGGGGGGGAACACTGAAGCTTTCTTT.

The chain links TRBV28 to TRBJ1-2, with TRBD1 identical over 8 bases. From germline, CDR1 is MDHEN and CDR2 SYDVKM. The CDR3 consists of 16 residues. V dropped 3 bases and J dropped 8; count of bases not matched to a gene: 14. The CDR3 protein is CASSFIPGRGRYGYTF. CDR3 DNA sequence: TGTGCCAGCAGTTTTATTCCGGGCAGGGGGCGGTACGGCTACACCTTC.

CDR3 nucleotides: TGTGCCAGCACCGACCCAGGGGGCATCGGGGAGCTGTTTTTT. Translating it yields CASTDPGGIGELFF. The chain couples TRBV7-9 to TRBJ2-2, with 8 bases identical to TRBD1. Germline V CDR1 and CDR2: SEHNR, FQNEAQ (reference sequence). The J segment lost 7 bases and the V segment lost 7 bases, leaving 8 bases of the junction unmatched. This CDR3 contains 14 residues.

V usage is TRBV19 and J usage is TRBJ1-5; the D gene is possibly TRBD1 (6 bases). The V and J ends lost 4 bases and 1 base respectively, with 14 bases between them. Germline assignment: CDR1 LNHDA and CDR2 SQIVND (reference sequence). CDR3 length: 16 amino acids. The chain's CDR3 is CASSTPGGASNQPQHF. The DNA for the CDR3 is TGTGCCAGTAGTACGCCGGGGGGGGCAAGCAATCAGCCCCAGCATTTT.

This clone was counted once. This rearrangement joins TRBV19 to TRBJ2-3, with TRBD2 as a possible D gene (5 bases). The CDR3 sequence is 13 residues long. Trimming took 3 bases from V and 6 from J, leaving 10 bases between them. CDR1 is LNHDA, CDR2 SQIVND, per germline (reference sequence). DNA of the CDR3: TGTGCCAGTAGTATCGGTTTAGCGGATACGCAGTATTTT. It encodes CASSIGLADTQYF.

CDR3 protein: CASSGAVSYEQYF. DNA of the CDR3: TGTGCCAGCAGCGGGGCCGTCTCCTACGAGCAGTACTTC. The J gene is TRBJ2-7, the V gene TRBV9; no reliable D call. Germline V gene data show CDR1 as SGDLS and CDR2 as YYNGEE. The CDR3 extends over 13 amino acids. V gave up 3 bases and J gave up 0 bases, with 7 bases separating them.

The rearrangement links TRBV5-8 to TRBJ2-7, with 13 bases that match TRBD2. This CDR3 has 15 amino acids. CDR1 SGHTS and CDR2 YDEGEE come from the germline V gene. The V and J ends lost 1 base and 4 bases, in that order; junction bases with no gene match: 2. The CDR3 DNA reads TGTGCCAGCAGCTTGCGGACTAGCGGGAGTTACGAGCAGTACTTC. Protein product: CASSLRTSGSYEQYF.

This rearrangement joins TRBV5-4 to TRBJ2-7, with 7 bases identical to TRBD1. CDR3 length: 15 amino acids. Germline loops: CDR1 SGHNT, CDR2 YYREEE (reference sequence). V was clipped by 0 bases and J by 1 base; unmatched bases: 4. The CDR3 DNA is TGTGCCAGCAGCTTGGCACAGGGGATTTCCTACGAGCAGTACTTC. It yields the protein CASSLAQGISYEQYF.